A single sample gave rise to the 30 T cell receptor beta chains below, sequenced in a study of human T cells and chemical hapten exposure. TCRdb passed the RACE reads through MiXCR, listing each CDR3 protein once. The table records roughly 150,000 distinct CDR3 sequences, roughly 10% of them present only once. Time point given: patch test 2, 6 weeks after DPC sensitization. Treatment of the sample: therapeutic diphenylcyclopropenone sensitization with weekly scalp DPC. The input for sequencing was whole blood, taken in connection with sensitization to the hapten diphenylcyclopropenone (DPC). These TCRs come from a woman aged 50 to 60 with alopecia areata. Some clones in this sample may be carry-over from other donors' samples.

This clonotype was recorded many times. This chain links TRBV11-1 with TRBJ2-5; no definite D call. This CDR3 contains 14 residues. Germline assignment: CDR1 SGHAT and CDR2 FQDESV (reference sequence). The V end was cut by 1 base, the J end by 0 bases, with 6 bases between. CDR3 in amino acids: CASSLGADQETQYF. The CDR3 coding sequence is TGTGCCAGCAGCTTAGGGGCAGACCAAGAGACCCAGTACTTC.

The V and J genes are TRBV11-3 and TRBJ2-5, with unresolved D. V lost 1 base, J lost 2 bases, and 8 bases lay in between. The germline gives CDR1 SGHNT, CDR2 YENEEA. The CDR3 runs 14 residues. CDR3 residues: CASSLGVGQETQYF. In nucleotides, the CDR3 is TGTGCCAGCAGCTTAGGAGTAGGGCAAGAGACCCAGTACTTC.

This clonotype was picked up a small number of times. The chain joins TRBV5-8 to TRBJ2-4, with D possibly called TRBD1 or TRBD2 (5 bases each). The germline CDR1 and CDR2 sequences are SGHTS and YDEGEE. This CDR3 has 17 residues. V was trimmed by 1 base and J by 0 bases, leaving 14 bases between them. The CDR3, as DNA: TGTGCCAGCAGCTTGTATGGGAGTACAGGAGCCAAAAACATTCAGTACTTC. Translation: CASSLYGSTGAKNIQYF.

In its sample, this clonotype was seen a few times. This chain's CDR3 is CASSLKLAGVPQYF. The CDR3, as DNA: TGTGCCAGCAGTTTGAAACTAGCGGGAGTCCCACAGTATTTT. The chain uses TRBV12-3 or TRBV12-4 and TRBJ2-3, with 11 bases fitting TRBD2. The V gene end was trimmed by 3 bases and the J gene end by 12 bases; junction bases not matched to a gene: 8. The CDR3 covers 14 residues.

The rearrangement uses TRBV5-6 and TRBJ1-5, with a tentative D call TRBD1 (5 bases). The germline CDR1 and CDR2 sequences are SGHDT and YYEEEE. V was trimmed by 0 bases and J by 7 bases, leaving 11 bases between them. There are 14 residues in the CDR3. CDR3 amino acids: CASSLDGARQPQHF. CDR3 nucleotide sequence: TGTGCCAGCAGCTTGGACGGGGCGCGGCAGCCCCAGCATTTT.

A few counts support this clonotype. CDR3 in DNA: TGTGCCAGCAGCTCTAACGGACTAGCGGGGTACAATGAGCAGTTCTTC. Translation: CASSSNGLAGYNEQFF. V usage is TRBV7-3 and J usage is TRBJ2-1; TRBD2 aligns across 12 bases. The CDR3 extends over 16 amino acids. The ends lost 4 bases at V and 4 bases at J; junction bases unmatched: 5. The germline V gene has CDR1 SGHTA and CDR2 FQGTGA.

The V and J genes are TRBV15 and TRBJ2-3; TRBD1 agrees at 9 bases. The CDR3 covers 16 residues. The germline V gene encodes CDR1 LNHNV and CDR2 YYDKDF (reference sequence). Trimming took 3 bases from V and 0 from J; bases not matched to a gene: 4. The CDR3 DNA reads TGTGCCACCAGCAGGGGGACAGGGACTAGCACAGATACGCAGTATTTT. Its protein product is CATSRGTGTSTDTQYF.

The sample holds many counts of this clonotype. The genes are TRBV12-3 or TRBV12-4 and TRBJ2-1, with 9 nucleotides matching TRBD2. The junction had 10 bases not matched to a gene; V was cut back by 5 bases and J by 5 bases. This CDR3 is 16 amino acids long. For the CDR3, the DNA is TGTGCCAGCAGTCCAGATGGGGCGGGAGGGAACAATGAGCAGTTCTTC. It is translated as CASSPDGAGGNNEQFF.

The chain employs TRBV20-1 and TRBJ2-3; D tentatively fits TRBD1 or TRBD2 (5 bases each). Germline CDR1 and CDR2: DFQATT and SNEGSKA (reference sequence). CDR3 size: 14 residues. Trimming stripped 0 bases from V and 4 bases from J, with 11 bases between. The CDR3 DNA reads as TGCAGTGCTAGAGATAAGAGGGGCCCAGATACGCAGTATTTT. Its protein product is CSARDKRGPDTQYF.

This clonotype has at least ten counts. The chain employs TRBV5-1 and TRBJ2-2, with D possibly being TRBD2 (6 bases). This CDR3 contains 15 residues. Germline V CDR1 and CDR2: SGHRS, YFSETQ. V lost 4 bases and J 0 bases, leaving 10 bases between the germline ends. CDR3 residues: CASSLGGSNTGELFF. The CDR3 DNA sequence: TGCGCCAGCAGCCTTGGGGGGTCGAACACCGGGGAGCTGTTTTTT.

There are a few counts of this clonotype. The chain has TRBV12-3 or TRBV12-4 and TRBJ2-3; maybe TRBD2 (6 bases). This CDR3 is 15 amino acids long. Trimming took off 3 bases at V and 6 bases at J, with 16 bases between the two ends. CDR3 region: CASSLGLEVGDTQYF. The CDR3 DNA follows: TGTGCCAGCAGTTTGGGACTCGAGGTTGGGGATACGCAGTATTTT.

This clonotype was detected many times. The rearrangement joins TRBV18 to TRBJ1-1; tentatively, D is TRBD1 (5 bases). Between the trimmed V and J ends, which lost 3 bases and 8 bases, there was a span of 10 bases. The germline V gene encodes CDR1 KGHSH and CDR2 LQKENI. The CDR3 consists of 12 residues. The CDR3 sequence is CASSPGTREAFF. The DNA of the CDR3 is TGTGCCAGCTCACCTGGGACGAGGGAAGCTTTCTTT. Full variable domain (rest looked up from reference TRBV18 and TRBJ1-1): NAGVMQNPRHLVRRRGQEARLRCSPMKGHSHVYWYRQLPEEGLKFMVYLQKENIIDESGMPKERFSAEFPKEGPSILRIQQVVRGDSAAYFCASSPGTREAFFGQGTRLTVV.

This clonotype has more than one count but fewer than ten. In nucleotides, the CDR3 is TGCAGCGTCGATAGGTACAATGAGCAGTTCTTC. This sequence encodes CSVDRYNEQFF. The chain employs TRBV29-1 and TRBJ2-1; D is undetermined. V was trimmed by 6 bases and J by 4 bases, leaving 7 bases between them. The CDR3 has 11 residues. Looked up from germline, CDR1 is SQVTM and CDR2 is ANQGSEA.

There are a few counts of this clonotype. The V call is TRBV5-1, the J call TRBJ2-5, with 12 bases identical to TRBD2. This CDR3 spans 17 amino acids. The germline gives CDR1 SGHRS, CDR2 YFSETQ. J lost 4 bases, V lost 0 bases, and 7 bases had no gene match. The CDR3 here is CASSLALPTSGRETQYF. The CDR3 DNA reads as TGCGCCAGCAGCTTGGCCTTGCCGACTAGCGGGAGAGAGACCCAGTACTTC. The whole variable domain, filled in from reference TRBV5-1 and TRBJ2-5, reads KAGVTQTPRYLIKTRGQQVTLSCSPISGHRSVSWYQQTPGQGLQFLFEYFSETQRNKGNFPGRFSGRQFSNSRSEMNVSTLELGDSALYLCASSLALPTSGRETQYFGPGTRLLVL.

This clonotype was observed a handful of times. Here the CDR3 reads CASSLANPTDEQFF. Here the CDR3 DNA reads TGCGCCAGCAGCTTAGCCAACCCCACCGATGAGCAGTTCTTC. The chain employs TRBV5-1 and TRBJ2-1, with D uncertain. Germline CDR1 is SGHRS and CDR2 is YFSETQ. This CDR3 contains 14 residues. V was cut by 2 bases and J by 8 bases, with 14 bases left in between.

The sample holds many counts of this clonotype. V and J are TRBV6-2 or TRBV6-3 and TRBJ1-6; TRBD1 aligns across 7 bases. CDR3 size: 15 residues. Germline trimming cut 4 bases from V and 9 bases from J; bases unmatched to any gene: 9. Per the germline V gene, CDR1 is MNHEY and CDR2 is SVGEGT. CDR3 sequence (DNA): TGTGCCAGCAGTTCCGACAGGGCGCAGGGTTCACCCCTCCACTTT. Amino acids: CASSSDRAQGSPLHF.

This clonotype has more than one count but fewer than ten. This chain links TRBV5-4 with TRBJ2-1; 8 bases fit TRBD2. Germline-derived CDR1 and CDR2 are SGHNT and YYREEE (reference sequence). The CDR3 has 17 amino acids. J lost 6 bases, V lost 4 bases, and 15 bases had no gene match. The CDR3 DNA is TGTGCCAGCAGCCTTCCGCGAGCGGGAGTCGGAGGCAATGAGCAGTTCTTC. Translation: CASSLPRAGVGGNEQFF.

The chain couples TRBV9 to TRBJ2-1, with D uncertain. CDR1 is SGDLS, CDR2 YYNGEE, per germline. The V and J ends lost 2 bases and 4 bases respectively, with 4 bases between them. The CDR3 consists of 12 residues. The CDR3 here is CASSVGYNEQFF. CDR3 nucleotide sequence: TGTGCCAGCAGCGTGGGATACAATGAGCAGTTCTTC.

This clonotype came up many times. The rearrangement uses TRBV7-2 and TRBJ2-7; 9 nucleotides align to TRBD1. Germline loops: CDR1 SGHTA, CDR2 FQGNSA. After removal of 2 bases from V and 2 bases from J, the junction contained 7 bases not matched to a gene. This CDR3 has 16 amino acids. DNA of the CDR3: TGTGCCAGCAGCTTATCTCCGGGACAGGGACCCTACGAGCAGTACTTC. Amino acid sequence: CASSLSPGQGPYEQYF.

The sample holds a few counts of this clonotype. The chain is built from TRBV11-2 and TRBJ1-4; D is unresolved. The length of the CDR3 is 14 residues. In germline, CDR1 is SGHAT, CDR2 FQNNGV. The V gene lost 5 bases and the J gene lost 3 bases, with 10 bases spanning the gap. The CDR3 spells CASSLAKANEKLFF. As DNA, the CDR3 is TGTGCCAGCAGCCTCGCTAAGGCTAATGAAAAACTGTTTTTT. The variable domain in full, with the rest retrieved from reference TRBV11-2 and TRBJ1-4, is EAGVAQSPRYKIIEKRQSVAFWCNPISGHATLYWYQQILGQGPKLLIQFQNNGVVDDSQLPKDRFSAERLKGVDSTLKIQPAKLEDSAVYLCASSLAKANEKLFFGSGTQLSVL.

The CDR3 here is CASSLLLNTGELFF. The CDR3, as DNA: TGCGCCAGCAGCTTGCTACTGAACACCGGGGAGCTGTTTTTT. The chain combines TRBV5-1 with TRBJ2-2; D uncertain. Germline V lookup: CDR1 SGHRS, CDR2 YFSETQ. Trimming stripped 1 base from V and 1 base from J, with 5 bases between. This CDR3 is built from 14 residues.

Only a few counts were recorded for this clonotype. The chain has TRBV7-3 and TRBJ1-1, with 7 bases matching TRBD1. This CDR3 has 14 amino acids. Germline-derived CDR1 and CDR2 are SGHTA and FQGTGA. Trimming cost V 3 bases and J 4 bases; bases outside gene matches: 5. CDR3 coding DNA: TGTGCCAGCAGCTTGACAGGGCCGGGCACTGAAGCTTTCTTT. Translation: CASSLTGPGTEAFF.

V gene TRBV10-3 combines with J gene TRBJ2-1, with TRBD2 matching over 8 bases. J lost 8 bases, V lost 5 bases, and 8 bases had no gene match. Germline V gene lookup returns CDR1 ENHRY and CDR2 SYGVKD. The CDR3 totals 14 residues. The CDR3 reads CAISSRGGKDEQFF. CDR3 DNA: TGTGCCATCAGTTCTCGCGGGGGGAAGGATGAGCAGTTCTTC.

Ten or more counts support this clonotype. The V and J genes are TRBV4-1 and TRBJ2-1; 14 bases are shared with TRBD2. Germline CDR1 MGHRA, CDR2 YSYEKL. The CDR3 runs 14 residues. Germline trimming cut 4 bases from V and 10 bases from J; bases unmatched to any gene: 3. The CDR3 nucleotides read TGCGCCAGCAGCCTTTGGACTAGCGGGAGGGAGCAGTTCTTC. It translates to CASSLWTSGREQFF.

V gene TRBV6-1 combines with J gene TRBJ1-2, with D unresolved. Germline CDR1 reads MNHNS; CDR2 reads SASEGT. This CDR3 contains 14 residues. V lost 1 base to trimming and J lost 3 bases, with 9 bases between them. DNA for the CDR3: TGTGCCAGCAGTGAAGAGCCGGGCGACTATGGCTACACCTTC. Encoded protein: CASSEEPGDYGYTF.

The genes are TRBV20-1 and TRBJ2-1; 13 bases fit TRBD2. J was trimmed by 1 base and V by 5 bases; bases with no gene match: 5. This CDR3 contains 16 residues. Germline V gene data show CDR1 as DFQATT and CDR2 as SNEGSKA (reference sequence). Written as DNA, the CDR3 is TGCAGTGCTGGAGGGACTAGCGGGGATTCCTACAATGAGCAGTTCTTC. Translation: CSAGGTSGDSYNEQFF.

This clonotype occurred a few times. The rearrangement joins TRBV10-3 to TRBJ2-7; D is uncertain. The germline gives CDR1 ENHRY, CDR2 SYGVKD. The CDR3 consists of 16 residues. Trimming shortened V by 0 bases and J by 2 bases, and 14 bases separated the two germline ends. CDR3 sequence reads: CAISESRTETTYEQYF. Here the CDR3 DNA reads TGTGCCATCAGTGAGTCGCGGACGGAAACTACCTACGAGCAGTACTTC.

This clonotype has at least ten counts. The chain uses TRBV20-1 and TRBJ2-7, with TRBD1 identical over 10 bases. The CDR3 spans 12 residues. The germline V gene has CDR1 DFQATT and CDR2 SNEGSKA (reference sequence). The V segment lost 5 bases and the J segment 4 bases; nucleotides outside the gene matches: 2. The CDR3: CSAGDRGYEQYF. CDR3 coding DNA: TGCAGTGCTGGGGACAGGGGATACGAGCAGTACTTC.

Many counts were recorded for this clonotype. This chain joins TRBV7-3 and TRBJ2-7; TRBD1 matches at 12 bases. After removal of 5 bases from V and 6 bases from J, the junction contained 5 bases not matched to a gene. The CDR3 consists of 14 residues. Germline V gives CDR1 SGHTA, CDR2 FQGTGA. For the CDR3, the DNA is TGTGCCAGCAGCATGGGACAGGGGGCAGGCGAGCAGTACTTC. Translating gives CASSMGQGAGEQYF.

This clonotype was detected many times. The genes are TRBV3-1 and TRBJ1-6; 10 nucleotides align to TRBD1. There are 15 residues in the CDR3. CDR1 LGHDT and CDR2 YNNKEL come from the germline V gene (reference sequence). V lost 1 base, J lost 10 bases, and 4 bases stayed unmatched. In DNA, the CDR3 is TGTGCCAGCAGCCAAGGGGACAGGGGTGGATCACCCCTCCACTTT. Encoded protein: CASSQGDRGGSPLHF.